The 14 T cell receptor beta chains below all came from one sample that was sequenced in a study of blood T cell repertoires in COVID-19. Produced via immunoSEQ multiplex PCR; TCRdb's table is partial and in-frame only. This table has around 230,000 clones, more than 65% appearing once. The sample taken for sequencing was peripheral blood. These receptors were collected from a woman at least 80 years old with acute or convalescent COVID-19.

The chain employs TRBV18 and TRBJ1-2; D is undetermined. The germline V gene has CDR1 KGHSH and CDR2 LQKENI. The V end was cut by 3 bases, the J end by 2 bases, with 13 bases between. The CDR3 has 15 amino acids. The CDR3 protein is CASSPTGSPNYGYTF. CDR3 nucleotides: TGTGCCAGCTCACCGACGGGATCGCCAAACTATGGCTACACCTTC.

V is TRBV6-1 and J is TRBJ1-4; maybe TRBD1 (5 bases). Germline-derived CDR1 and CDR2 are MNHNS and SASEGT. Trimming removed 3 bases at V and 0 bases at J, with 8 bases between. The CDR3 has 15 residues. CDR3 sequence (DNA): TGTGCCAGCAGTGACAGGGCCGCAACTAATGAAAAACTGTTTTTT. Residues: CASSDRAATNEKLFF.

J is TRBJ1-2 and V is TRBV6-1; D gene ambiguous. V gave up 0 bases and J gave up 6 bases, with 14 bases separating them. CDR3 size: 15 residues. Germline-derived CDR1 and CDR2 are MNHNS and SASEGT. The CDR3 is CASSEALGGPDGYTF. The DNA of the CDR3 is TGTGCCAGCAGTGAAGCGCTAGGAGGGCCGGATGGCTACACCTTC.

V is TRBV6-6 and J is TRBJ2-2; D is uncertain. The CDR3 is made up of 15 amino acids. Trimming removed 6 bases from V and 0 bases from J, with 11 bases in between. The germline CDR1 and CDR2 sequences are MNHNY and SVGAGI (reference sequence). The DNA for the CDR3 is TGTGCCAGCAGCCCCGGGTCCCCGAACACCGGGGAGCTGTTTTTT. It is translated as CASSPGSPNTGELFF.

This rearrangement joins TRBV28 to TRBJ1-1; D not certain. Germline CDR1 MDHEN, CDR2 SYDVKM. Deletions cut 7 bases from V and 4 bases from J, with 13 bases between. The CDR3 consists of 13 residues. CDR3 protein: CASNRAGSTEAFF. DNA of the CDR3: TGTGCCAGCAACCGAGCGGGATCCACTGAAGCTTTCTTT. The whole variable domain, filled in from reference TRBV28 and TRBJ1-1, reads DVKVTQSSRYLVKRTGEKVFLECVQDMDHENMFWYRQDPGLGLRLIYFSYDVKMKEKGDIPEGYSVSREKKERFSLILESASTNQTSMYLCASNRAGSTEAFFGQGTRLTVV.

Written as DNA, the CDR3 is TGTGCCAGCAGCTTAGGGAGGGACAGGGGACAAGAGACCCAGTACTTC. The encoded protein is CASSLGRDRGQETQYF. The rearrangement links TRBV11-2 to TRBJ2-5; 10 bases agree with TRBD1. Germline CDR1 reads SGHAT; CDR2 reads FQNNGV. The CDR3 covers 16 residues. V was clipped by 1 base and J by 2 bases; unmatched bases: 4.

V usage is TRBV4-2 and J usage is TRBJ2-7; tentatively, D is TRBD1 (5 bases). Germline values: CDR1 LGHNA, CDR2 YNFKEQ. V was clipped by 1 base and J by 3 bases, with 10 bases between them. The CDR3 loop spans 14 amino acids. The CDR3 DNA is TGTGCCAGCAGCCAAGGACAGCTCAACTACGAGCAGTACTTC. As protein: CASSQGQLNYEQYF.

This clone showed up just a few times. The CDR3: CGISGGGLASYNEQFF. The CDR3 nucleotides are TGTGGCATTAGCGGGGGGGGGCTGGCCTCCTACAATGAGCAGTTCTTC. The J gene is TRBJ2-1, the V gene TRBV28; 11 nucleotides align to TRBD2. In germline, CDR1 is MDHEN, CDR2 SYDVKM. CDR3 length equals 16 residues. Full variable domain (remainder filled in from reference TRBV28 and TRBJ2-1): DVKVTQSSRYLVKRTGEKVFLECVQDMDHENMFWYRQDPGLGLRLIYFSYDVKMKEKGDIPEGYSVSREKKERFSLILESASTNQTSMYLCGISGGGLASYNEQFFGPGTRLTVL.

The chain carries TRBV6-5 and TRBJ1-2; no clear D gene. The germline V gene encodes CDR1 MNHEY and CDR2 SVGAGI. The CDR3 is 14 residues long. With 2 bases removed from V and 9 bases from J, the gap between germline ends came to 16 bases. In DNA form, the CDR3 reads TGTGCCAGCAGTTACGGTCAGAACGGGAGGCGCTACACCTTC. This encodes CASSYGQNGRRYTF.

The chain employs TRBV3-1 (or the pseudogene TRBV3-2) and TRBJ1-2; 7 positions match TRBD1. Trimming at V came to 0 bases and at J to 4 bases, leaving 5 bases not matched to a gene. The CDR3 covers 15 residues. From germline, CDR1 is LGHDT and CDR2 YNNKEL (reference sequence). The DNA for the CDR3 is TGTGCCAGCAGCCAAGAGCCGGGACAGTTCTATGGCTACACCTTC. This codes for CASSQEPGQFYGYTF.

CDR3 sequence (DNA): TGTGCCAGCAGTGAATCGACAGCTAACTATGGCTACACCTTC. Residues: CASSESTANYGYTF. This chain uses TRBV2 with TRBJ1-2; TRBD1 is a possible D gene (5 bases). With 2 bases removed from V and 0 bases from J, the gap between germline ends came to 7 bases. The CDR3 spans 14 residues. Looked up from germline, CDR1 is SNHLY and CDR2 is FYNNEI. Based on the CDR3 plus reference TRBV2 and TRBJ1-2, the full variable domain is EPEVTQTPSHQVTQMGQEVILRCVPISNHLYFYWYRQILGQKVEFLVSFYNNEISEKSEIFDDQFSVERPDGSNFTLKIRSTKLEDSAMYFCASSESTANYGYTFGSGTRLTVV.

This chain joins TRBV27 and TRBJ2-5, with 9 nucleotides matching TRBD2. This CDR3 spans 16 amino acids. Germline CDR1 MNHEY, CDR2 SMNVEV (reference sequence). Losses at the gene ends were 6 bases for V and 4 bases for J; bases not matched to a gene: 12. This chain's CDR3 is CASSPLSGSGRETQYF. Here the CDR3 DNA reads TGTGCCAGCAGCCCTCTTAGCGGGAGTGGACGAGAGACCCAGTACTTC.

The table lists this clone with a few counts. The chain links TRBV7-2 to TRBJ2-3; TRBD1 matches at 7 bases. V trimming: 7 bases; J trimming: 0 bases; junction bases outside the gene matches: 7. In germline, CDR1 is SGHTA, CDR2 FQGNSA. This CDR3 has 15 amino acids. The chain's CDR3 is CASIRQGLSTDTQYF. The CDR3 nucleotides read TGTGCCAGCATCCGACAGGGCTTAAGCACAGATACGCAGTATTTT.

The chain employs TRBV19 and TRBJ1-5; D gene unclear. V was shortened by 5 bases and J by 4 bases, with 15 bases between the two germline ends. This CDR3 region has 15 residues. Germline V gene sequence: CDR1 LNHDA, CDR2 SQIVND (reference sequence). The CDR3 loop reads CASSPSAGRNQPQHF. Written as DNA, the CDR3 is TGTGCCAGTAGTCCGTCAGCTGGCAGGAATCAGCCCCAGCATTTT.